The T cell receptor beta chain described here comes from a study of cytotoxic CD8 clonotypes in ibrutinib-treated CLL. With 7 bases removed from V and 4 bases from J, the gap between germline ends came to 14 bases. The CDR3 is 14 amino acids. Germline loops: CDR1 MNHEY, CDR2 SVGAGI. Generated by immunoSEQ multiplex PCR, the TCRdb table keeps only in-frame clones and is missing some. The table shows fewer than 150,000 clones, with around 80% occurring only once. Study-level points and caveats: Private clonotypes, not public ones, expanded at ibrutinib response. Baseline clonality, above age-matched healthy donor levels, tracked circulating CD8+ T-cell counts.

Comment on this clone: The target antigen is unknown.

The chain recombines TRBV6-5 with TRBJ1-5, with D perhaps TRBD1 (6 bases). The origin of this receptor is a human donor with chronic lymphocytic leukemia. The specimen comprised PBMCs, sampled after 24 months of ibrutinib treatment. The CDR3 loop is CASKGGGWNQPQHF. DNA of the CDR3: TGTGCCAGCAAAGGGGGAGGTTGGAATCAGCCCCAGCATTTT.